The 19 T cell receptor beta chains below come from one sample, sequenced in a study of CD8+CD57+ T cells in acquired aplastic anemia. Genomic DNA, the template, was used for profiling of the TCR beta VDJ and CDR3. MiXCR was run by TCRdb on the reads, yielding one entry per CDR3 protein. Here the sample spans under 200,000 distinct CDR3 sequences, 55% to 70% being singletons. What was sequenced was sorted CD4+, CD8+, or CD8+CD57+ T cells (not recorded which) from PBMCs. These receptors were collected from a human donor in good health.

This clonotype was counted ten times or more. The CDR3 protein is CASSYSGAGNYGYTF. CDR3 DNA sequence: TGTGCCAGCAGTTACTCCGGGGCGGGTAACTATGGCTACACCTTC. The V gene is TRBV6-6, the J gene TRBJ1-2, with D perhaps TRBD1 (5 bases). Trimming left V 0 bases short and J 1 base short, with 9 bases between. Germline V lookup: CDR1 MNHNY, CDR2 SVGAGI (reference sequence). The CDR3 runs 15 residues.

The chain couples TRBV29-1 to TRBJ1-1; D is unresolved. The length of the CDR3 is 15 residues. From germline, CDR1 is SQVTM and CDR2 ANQGSEA. Trimming removed 2 bases at V and 0 bases at J, with 13 bases between. Here the CDR3 DNA reads TGCAGCGTTGAACCCCGGCCCTTGTTGAACACTGAAGCTTTCTTT. Its translation is CSVEPRPLLNTEAFF.

This rearrangement joins TRBV10-3 to TRBJ2-7, with D possibly being TRBD1 or TRBD2 (5 bases each). Trimming shortened V by 3 bases and J by 5 bases, and 14 bases separated the two germline ends. The CDR3 extends over 14 amino acids. Germline V lookup: CDR1 ENHRY, CDR2 SYGVKD. The CDR3 sequence: CAISDSGRRHEQYF. CDR3 sequence (DNA): TGTGCCATCAGTGACTCAGGGAGAAGGCACGAGCAGTACTTC.

The gene calls are TRBV15 and TRBJ2-7, with TRBD1 matching over 10 bases. CDR3 length: 15 amino acids. V shed 1 base, J shed 6 bases, and the junction held 6 bases outside the gene matches. Germline-derived CDR1 and CDR2 are LNHNV and YYDKDF (reference sequence). The CDR3 protein is CATSRGGQGGREQYF. For the CDR3, the DNA is TGTGCCACCAGCAGAGGAGGACAGGGGGGTCGCGAGCAGTACTTC.

This chain links TRBV5-1 with TRBJ2-7; 7 nucleotides agree with TRBD2. The CDR3 runs 14 residues. J gave up 2 bases and V 2 bases, and 4 bases lay outside the gene matches. Germline V gene sequence: CDR1 SGHRS, CDR2 YFSETQ. CDR3 protein: CASSLSSGAYEQYF. The CDR3 DNA reads as TGCGCCAGCAGCTTATCCAGCGGGGCCTACGAGCAGTACTTC.

This clonotype was observed a few times. J is TRBJ1-5 and V is TRBV20-1, with TRBD1 as a possible D gene (5 bases). Germline CDR1 DFQATT, CDR2 SNEGSKA (reference sequence). The ends were cut back, 3 bases at V and 2 bases at J, with 14 bases in the middle. The CDR3 has 15 amino acids. CDR3 in DNA: TGCAGTGCTAGGGGTACAGGAGGAGGCAATCAGCCCCAGCATTTT. It encodes CSARGTGGGNQPQHF.

The chain uses TRBV24-1 and TRBJ2-7, with a weak D call TRBD2 (5 bases). The germline V gene encodes CDR1 KGHDR and CDR2 SFDVKD. The CDR3 spans 17 residues. With 1 base removed from V and 4 bases from J, the gap between germline ends came to 19 bases. This chain's CDR3 is CATSDLSVLTGMYEQYF. CDR3 sequence (DNA): TGTGCCACCAGTGATTTATCCGTACTAACGGGGATGTACGAGCAGTACTTC.

This clonotype was recorded many times. CDR3 sequence reads: CASSYTGTGGYEQYF. CDR3 coding DNA: TGTGCCAGCAGTTACACCGGGACAGGGGGCTACGAGCAGTACTTC. The chain combines TRBV6-6 with TRBJ2-7; 11 bases align to TRBD1. Germline V gene data show CDR1 as MNHNY and CDR2 as SVGAGI (reference sequence). The V gene end was trimmed by 2 bases and the J gene end by 3 bases; junction bases not matched to a gene: 3. The CDR3 runs to 15 residues.

The chain has TRBV9 and TRBJ2-7; perhaps TRBD1 as D (5 bases). Germline loops: CDR1 SGDLS, CDR2 YYNGEE. The CDR3 sequence is 16 residues long. V was cut by 0 bases and J by 2 bases, with 15 bases left in between. Here the CDR3 reads CASSVATTATTYEQYF. DNA for the CDR3: TGTGCCAGCAGCGTAGCTACGACAGCTACAACCTACGAGCAGTACTTC.

In its sample, this clonotype was seen many times. The chain combines TRBV7-9 with TRBJ2-1; a possible D gene is TRBD2 (5 bases). Between the trimmed V and J ends, which lost 7 bases and 6 bases, there was a span of 16 bases. CDR1 is SEHNR and CDR2 is FQNEAQ in the germline V gene (reference sequence). This CDR3 comprises 14 residues. The CDR3 nucleotides read TGTGCCAGCAAGGCCCTCGGGGTCCCCAATGAGCAGTTCTTC. Translating it yields CASKALGVPNEQFF.

This clonotype has only a few counts. The rearrangement uses TRBV7-9 and TRBJ2-5; 7 nucleotides line up with TRBD1. V dropped 3 bases and J dropped 7; count of bases not matched to a gene: 17. Germline lookup yields CDR1 SEHNR and CDR2 FQNEAQ (reference sequence). The length of the CDR3 is 17 residues. The CDR3 DNA is TGTGCCAGCAGCTTGTCCCGCCCCTACAGGGGCCGGTGGACCCAGTACTTC. Residues: CASSLSRPYRGRWTQYF.

V gene TRBV7-3 combines with J gene TRBJ2-1, with 10 bases lining up with TRBD2. J was trimmed by 7 bases and V by 2 bases; bases with no gene match: 5. CDR1 SGHTA and CDR2 FQGTGA come from the germline V gene. The CDR3 covers 15 residues. In nucleotides, the CDR3 is TGTGCCAGCAGCTTAGGAGCGGGGGGGCGGAATGAGCAGTTCTTC. Amino acids: CASSLGAGGRNEQFF.

This clonotype was observed a handful of times. In nucleotides, the CDR3 is TGTGCCACAGATCCTCGGGGTACCTACGAGCAGTACTTC. It specifies CATDPRGTYEQYF. The chain has TRBV7-9 and TRBJ2-7, with D perhaps matching TRBD2 (5 bases). From germline, CDR1 is SEHNR and CDR2 FQNEAQ (reference sequence). The CDR3 contains 13 residues. With 10 bases removed from V and 2 bases from J, the gap between germline ends came to 15 bases.

CDR3 bases: TGCAGCGTAGATACAGATCTTTTAGAGACCCAGTACTTC. The encoded protein is CSVDTDLLETQYF. The chain is built from TRBV29-1 and TRBJ2-5; the D is unclear. The CDR3 is made up of 13 amino acids. The V gene's germline CDR1 is SQVTM and CDR2 ANQGSEA. V dropped 6 bases and J dropped 4 bases, with 15 bases sitting between them. The whole variable domain, filled in from reference TRBV29-1 and TRBJ2-5, reads SAVISQKPSRDICQRGTSLTIQCQVDSQVTMMFWYRQQPGQSLTLIATANQGSEATYESGFVIDKFPISRPNLTFSTLTVSNMSPEDSSIYLCSVDTDLLETQYFGPGTRLLVL.

This chain joins TRBV25-1 and TRBJ1-3; D perhaps matches TRBD1 (6 bases). The CDR3 spans 16 residues. Trimming left V 9 bases short and J 0 bases short, with 18 bases between. The germline gives CDR1 MGHDK, CDR2 SYGVNS. The CDR3: CASRQSGASSGNTIYF. The DNA for the CDR3 is TGTGCCAGTAGACAATCAGGGGCGAGCTCTGGAAACACCATATATTTT.

This clonotype was seen only a few times. The chain joins TRBV6-5 to TRBJ2-7; 10 bases map to TRBD2. The CDR3 has 15 amino acids. Per the germline V gene, CDR1 is MNHEY and CDR2 is SVGAGI. The V segment lost 4 bases and the J segment 3 bases; nucleotides outside the gene matches: 6. The CDR3 sequence: CASSSGLAVIYEQYF. In DNA form, the CDR3 reads TGTGCCAGCAGTTCCGGACTAGCGGTTATCTACGAGCAGTACTTC.

The chain is built from TRBV7-9 and TRBJ2-1; no definite D call. CDR3 length equals 13 residues. V lost 0 bases to trimming and J lost 10 bases, with 10 bases between them. Germline V lookup: CDR1 SEHNR, CDR2 FQNEAQ (reference sequence). The CDR3 DNA is TGTGCCAGCAGCTTAGCCAGAACCTACGAGCAGTTCTTC. Translated, it gives CASSLARTYEQFF. Complete variable domain (other parts from reference TRBV7-9 and TRBJ2-1): DTGVSQNPRHKITKRGQNVTFRCDPISEHNRLYWYRQTLGQGPEFLTYFQNEAQLEKSRLLSDRFSAERPKGSFSTLEIQRTEQGDSAMYLCASSLARTYEQFFGPGTRLTVL.

This rearrangement joins TRBV24-1 to TRBJ1-2; D not resolved. Trimming took 1 base from V and 1 from J, leaving 9 bases between them. CDR1 and CDR2 (germline): KGHDR, SFDVKD. The CDR3 covers 15 residues. This CDR3 reads CATSDFPVSNYGYTF. The CDR3 DNA is TGTGCCACCAGTGATTTTCCCGTCAGTAACTATGGCTACACCTTC.

V usage is TRBV20-1 and J usage is TRBJ2-1; weak D call: TRBD1 (6 bases). The CDR3 length is 14 residues. V was trimmed by 0 bases and J by 2 bases, leaving 8 bases between them. CDR1 is DFQATT and CDR2 is SNEGSKA in the germline V gene (reference sequence). In DNA form, the CDR3 reads TGCAGTGCTAGAGAGGGGGCCGCCTACAATGAGCAGTTCTTC. This encodes CSAREGAAYNEQFF.